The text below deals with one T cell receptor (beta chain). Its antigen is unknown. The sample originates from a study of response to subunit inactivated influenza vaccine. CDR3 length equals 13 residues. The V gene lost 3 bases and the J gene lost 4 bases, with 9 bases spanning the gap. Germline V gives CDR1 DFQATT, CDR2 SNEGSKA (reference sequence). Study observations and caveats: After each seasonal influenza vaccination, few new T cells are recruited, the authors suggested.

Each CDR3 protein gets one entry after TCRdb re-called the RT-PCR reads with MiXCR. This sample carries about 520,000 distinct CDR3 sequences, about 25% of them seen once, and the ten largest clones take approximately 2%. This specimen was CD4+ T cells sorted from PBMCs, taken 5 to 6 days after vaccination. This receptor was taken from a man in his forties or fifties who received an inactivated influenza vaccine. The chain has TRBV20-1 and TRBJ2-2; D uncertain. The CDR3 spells CSASSGVTGELFF. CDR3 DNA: TGCAGTGCTAGTAGTGGCGTCACCGGGGAGCTGTTTTTT.